The 14 T cell receptor beta chains below come from one sample, sequenced in a study of cytomegalovirus exposure and HLA in healthy donors. It was with 60 Vbeta and 13 Jbeta primers that the PCR ran. Clones were read by immunoSEQ multiplex PCR, and TCRdb kept only the in-frame ones, dropping some. The sample carries 120,000 to 150,000 clones, 60% to 85% recorded once. Sequences were obtained from PBMCs. These receptors all stem from a man aged 40-49 years in good health and CMV-seropositive.

This chain joins TRBV5-1 and TRBJ2-1, with TRBD2 matching over 8 bases. In germline, CDR1 is SGHRS, CDR2 YFSETQ. V gave up 0 bases and J gave up 2 bases; unmatched junction bases: 4. There are 16 residues in the CDR3. The CDR3 bases are TGCGCCAGCAGCTTGGTGAGCGGGGGTACCTACAATGAGCAGTTCTTC. Its protein is CASSLVSGGTYNEQFF.

CDR3 sequence (DNA): TGTGCCAGCAGCTCCCGAAACCAAGCGGGCAGGCGAGGGAATGAGCAGTTCTTC. Its translation is CASSSRNQAGRRGNEQFF. The chain has TRBV11-2 and TRBJ2-1; D might be TRBD2 (6 bases). CDR3 length equals 18 residues. Germline CDR1 reads SGHAT; CDR2 reads FQNNGV. With 4 bases removed from V and 7 bases from J, the gap between germline ends came to 26 bases.

The J gene is TRBJ2-7, the V gene TRBV5-8; D is ambiguous. V lost 1 base to trimming and J lost 1 base, with 3 bases between them. From germline, CDR1 is SGHTS and CDR2 YDEGEE. The CDR3 sequence is 12 residues long. The CDR3 loop is CASSLRSYEQYF. The CDR3 DNA reads as TGTGCCAGCAGCTTGCGGTCCTACGAGCAGTACTTC.

The V gene is TRBV2, the J gene TRBJ1-4, with D possibly matching TRBD1 (5 bases). CDR1 and CDR2 from the germline V gene are SNHLY and FYNNEI. This CDR3 comprises 12 residues. V lost 8 bases and J 8 bases, leaving 12 bases between the germline ends. CDR3: CASRGTAEKLFF. CDR3 in DNA: TGTGCCAGCCGGGGGACCGCGGAAAAACTGTTTTTT.

This clone was observed once. The rearrangement links TRBV5-4 to TRBJ1-2, with a possible D match to TRBD1 (6 bases). Trimming removed 0 bases from V and 5 bases from J, with 11 bases in between. The CDR3 is 14 residues long. Germline V gene sequence: CDR1 SGHNT, CDR2 YYREEE (reference sequence). The CDR3 loop is CASSLDRDSYGYTF. Here the CDR3 DNA reads TGTGCCAGCAGCTTGGACAGGGATAGTTATGGCTACACCTTC.

The chain combines TRBV15 with TRBJ2-3, with D tentatively TRBD2 (6 bases). The CDR3 sequence is 13 residues long. V was clipped by 0 bases and J by 6 bases, with 7 bases between them. CDR1 LNHNV and CDR2 YYDKDF come from the germline V gene (reference sequence). The CDR3 DNA reads TGTGCCACCAGCAGAGATCGGGAGGATACGCAGTATTTT. It specifies CATSRDREDTQYF.

The chain is built from TRBV30 and TRBJ2-3, with TRBD2 matching 11 bases. The germline gives CDR1 GTSNPN, CDR2 SVGIG (reference sequence). This CDR3 region has 17 residues. J lost 2 bases, V lost 3 bases, and 10 bases had no gene match. This chain's CDR3 is CAWSDTGLAGVTDTQYF. The CDR3 bases are TGTGCCTGGAGCGATACTGGACTAGCGGGCGTCACAGATACGCAGTATTTT.

Points on this clone: Compared with germline, one end of the junction differs, possibly owing to a read error. The chain employs TRBV7-7 and TRBJ2-5; D uncertain. The CDR3 spans 13 residues. Germline CDR1 SSHAT, CDR2 FNYEAQ (reference sequence). CDR3 sequence: CASSFVQQETQYF. CDR3 bases: TGTGCTAGCAGCTTTGTACAGCAAGAGACCCAGTACTTC.

The V gene is TRBV28, the J gene TRBJ1-5, with 12 nucleotides matching TRBD1. This CDR3 is built from 18 residues. Germline trimming cut 7 bases from V and 2 bases from J; bases unmatched to any gene: 12. Germline CDR1 and CDR2: MDHEN and SYDVKM. CDR3 coding DNA: TGTGCCAGCAATAGCCGGGACAGGGGGCTTCGGGGCAATCAGCCCCAGCATTTT. As protein: CASNSRDRGLRGNQPQHF. Together with reference TRBV28 and TRBJ1-5, the CDR3 gives the full variable domain: DVKVTQSSRYLVKRTGEKVFLECVQDMDHENMFWYRQDPGLGLRLIYFSYDVKMKEKGDIPEGYSVSREKKERFSLILESASTNQTSMYLCASNSRDRGLRGNQPQHFGDGTRLSIL.

This clone was found once. The chain carries TRBV5-1 and TRBJ1-2, with D maybe TRBD1 (6 bases). Trimming shortened V by 7 bases and J by 4 bases, and 17 bases separated the two germline ends. Looked up from germline, CDR1 is SGHRS and CDR2 is YFSETQ. This CDR3 contains 14 residues. The CDR3 nucleotides read TGCGCCAGCGGACTCGGACAGACAATCTATGGCTACACCTTC. This codes for CASGLGQTIYGYTF.

The chain employs TRBV18 and TRBJ1-1, with D possibly being TRBD1 (5 bases). Trimming shortened V by 3 bases and J by 4 bases, and 15 bases separated the two germline ends. Germline V CDR1 and CDR2: KGHSH, LQKENI. CDR3 length: 15 amino acids. This CDR3 is CASSPSSGGVTEAFF. CDR3 DNA sequence: TGTGCCAGCTCACCCTCTTCCGGGGGGGTCACTGAAGCTTTCTTT.

This chain links TRBV5-1 with TRBJ1-4, with D uncertain. Trimming left V 3 bases short and J 6 bases short, with 12 bases between. There are 14 residues in the CDR3. Germline CDR1 and CDR2: SGHRS and YFSETQ. The CDR3 DNA follows: TGCGCCAGCAGCTCCCGGGGTGAAGATGAAAAACTGTTTTTT. This translates into CASSSRGEDEKLFF.

In this sample, this clone turned up once. The chain couples TRBV9 to TRBJ2-1, with D tentatively TRBD2 (6 bases). Germline CDR1 reads SGDLS; CDR2 reads YYNGEE. The length of the CDR3 is 15 residues. V lost 0 bases to trimming and J lost 5 bases, with 12 bases between them. For the CDR3, the DNA is TGTGCCAGCAGCGTAGAAGGGAGGCCCAACAATGAGCAGTTCTTC. Translating gives CASSVEGRPNNEQFF.

V gene TRBV6-5 combines with J gene TRBJ2-2; 9 bases match TRBD1. The germline gives CDR1 MNHEY, CDR2 SVGAGI. V lost 5 bases, J lost 7 bases, and 8 bases stayed unmatched. The length of the CDR3 is 15 residues. The CDR3 coding sequence is TGTGCCAGCAGTCGAGGACAGGGGTTGAGCGGGGAGCTGTTTTTT. This encodes CASSRGQGLSGELFF.